This entry lists 32 T cell receptor beta chains sequenced from one sample in a study of T cell responses to AZD1222 COVID-19 vaccine. Method: immunoSEQ multiplex PCR; TCRdb's copy keeps in-frame clones and lacks some. This table holds 110,000 to 150,000 clones, 90% to 95% found once. This sample comprised peripheral blood, obtained on day 0 of AZD1222 vaccination. Every receptor here comes from an adult in good health.

This chain uses TRBV13 with TRBJ1-1, with 8 bases fitting TRBD1. Germline V gene lookup returns CDR1 PRHDT and CDR2 FYEKMQ (reference sequence). J gave up 7 bases and V 6 bases, and 13 bases lay outside the gene matches. This CDR3 has 15 residues. CDR3 residues: CASRYQQGVEHEAFF. CDR3 nucleotides: TGTGCCAGCAGATATCAACAGGGGGTCGAGCATGAAGCTTTCTTT.

The CDR3 protein is CASSSRGGGYTF. Written as DNA, the CDR3 is TGTGCCAGCAGTTCCCGGGGCGGTGGCTACACCTTC. This chain connects TRBV6-5 to TRBJ1-2; tentative D call: TRBD1 (5 bases). Per germline, CDR1 MNHEY and CDR2 SVGAGI. The V gene lost 4 bases and the J gene lost 7 bases, with 10 bases spanning the gap. The CDR3 runs 12 residues.

This clone was found once. The V call is TRBV7-9, the J call TRBJ2-5, with 9 bases aligning to TRBD1. The CDR3 sequence is 15 residues long. V lost 6 bases to trimming and J lost 3 bases; unmatched junction nucleotides: 8. The germline V gene has CDR1 SEHNR and CDR2 FQNEAQ (reference sequence). DNA of the CDR3: TGTGCCAGCAGACCCCGGGACAGGGTCAAAGAGACCCAGTACTTC. This gives the protein CASRPRDRVKETQYF.

V gene TRBV2 combines with J gene TRBJ2-1; D perhaps matches TRBD2 (5 bases). The CDR3 consists of 15 residues. The V gene's germline CDR1 is SNHLY and CDR2 FYNNEI. V was cut by 7 bases and J by 2 bases, with 15 bases left in between. CDR3 nucleotide sequence: TGTGCCAGCACCGGAGGTACTCCGCCCTACAATGAGCAGTTCTTC. It codes for CASTGGTPPYNEQFF.

V is TRBV19 and J is TRBJ1-2, with unresolved D. V lost 7 bases and J 2 bases, leaving 20 bases between the germline ends. Per germline, CDR1 LNHDA and CDR2 SQIVND (reference sequence). The CDR3 is 16 amino acids. The CDR3 region is CASTPPHGQKNYGYTF. CDR3 in DNA: TGTGCCAGTACCCCCCCCCACGGGCAGAAGAACTATGGCTACACCTTC.

DNA for the CDR3: TGTGCCAGCAGCTGGGACGGGACAGGGGATGAAAAACTGTTTTTT. This sequence encodes CASSWDGTGDEKLFF. The chain is built from TRBV5-4 and TRBJ1-4, with TRBD1 matching 10 bases. Germline V gives CDR1 SGHNT, CDR2 YYREEE (reference sequence). The CDR3 runs 15 residues. J gave up 6 bases and V 3 bases, and 5 bases lay outside the gene matches. Full variable domain (rest looked up from reference TRBV5-4 and TRBJ1-4): ETGVTQSPTHLIKTRGQQVTLRCSSQSGHNTVSWYQQALGQGPQFIFQYYREEENGRGNFPPRFSGLQFPNYSSELNVNALELDDSALYLCASSWDGTGDEKLFFGSGTQLSVL.

The J gene is TRBJ1-5, the V gene TRBV25-1; no clear D gene. The V and J ends lost 1 base and 9 bases respectively, with 10 bases between them. The germline gives CDR1 MGHDK, CDR2 SYGVNS. This CDR3 is built from 13 residues. The DNA for the CDR3 is TGTGCCAGCAGTGAATCTTCTCCGGGGCCCCAGCATTTT. As protein: CASSESSPGPQHF.

This sequence joins TRBV27 and TRBJ2-5; either TRBD1 or TRBD2 may supply D (5 bases each). V was clipped by 11 bases and J by 3 bases, with 22 bases between them. Germline CDR1 reads MNHEY; CDR2 reads SMNVEV (reference sequence). The CDR3 contains 15 residues. CDR3 nucleotide sequence: TGTGCCTCCCTACCCTCCCCAGGGACCGAAGAGACCCAGTACTTC. It specifies CASLPSPGTEETQYF.

V and J are TRBV5-6 and TRBJ1-5, with D possibly being TRBD1 (5 bases). Germline CDR1 SGHDT, CDR2 YYEEEE. The germline V and J ends were trimmed by 4 bases and 7 bases, with 15 bases remaining between them. The CDR3 is 14 amino acids. In DNA, the CDR3 is TGTGCCAGCAGCCCGGGACGGGGCGGGCAGCCCCAGCATTTT. Residues: CASSPGRGGQPQHF.

This clone was counted a few times. V usage is TRBV10-2 and J usage is TRBJ2-7; D unresolved. The CDR3 is 11 amino acids. Germline V gene data show CDR1 as WSHSY and CDR2 as SAAADI. Between the trimmed V and J ends, which lost 6 bases and 0 bases, there was a span of 3 bases. The CDR3 nucleotides read TGCGCCAGCAGGTCCTCCTACGAGCAGTACTTC. This encodes CASRSSYEQYF.

The V and J genes are TRBV5-1 and TRBJ2-7; D uncertain. The CDR3 consists of 14 residues. Germline lookup yields CDR1 SGHRS and CDR2 YFSETQ. The V gene lost 4 bases and the J gene lost 0 bases, with 11 bases spanning the gap. The DNA for the CDR3 is TGCGCCAGCAGCCTGGACCTTTACTCCTACGAGCAGTACTTC. It translates to CASSLDLYSYEQYF.

The chain recombines TRBV6-5 with TRBJ1-5; D gene ambiguous. The length of the CDR3 is 15 residues. Looked up from germline, CDR1 is MNHEY and CDR2 is SVGAGI. V lost 4 bases and J 0 bases, leaving 10 bases between the germline ends. CDR3 in amino acids: CASSFSGLSNQPQHF. The DNA of the CDR3 is TGTGCCAGCAGTTTTTCCGGACTTAGCAATCAGCCCCAGCATTTT.

This chain connects TRBV15 to TRBJ2-6; D call uncertain. Trimming left V 6 bases short and J 0 bases short, with 6 bases between. Looked up from germline, CDR1 is LNHNV and CDR2 is YYDKDF (reference sequence). The CDR3 covers 14 residues. CDR3 amino acids: CATSLNSGANVLTF. The CDR3 coding sequence is TGTGCCACCAGTCTAAACTCTGGGGCCAACGTCCTGACTTTC.

V is TRBV24-1 and J is TRBJ2-5; 8 bases fit TRBD1. CDR1 is KGHDR and CDR2 is SFDVKD in the germline V gene. The length of the CDR3 is 15 residues. Trimming took 3 bases from V and 5 from J; bases not matched to a gene: 7. CDR3 bases: TGTGCCACCAGTGATCCGGACAGGGTTGGGGAGACCCAGTACTTC. It codes for CATSDPDRVGETQYF.

The CDR3 DNA sequence: TGTGCCAGCAGCGTAACCGGGACGACTTCCTACGAGCAGTACTTC. Protein product: CASSVTGTTSYEQYF. The gene calls are TRBV5-4 and TRBJ2-7; D may match TRBD1 or TRBD2 (5 bases each). Trimming removed 4 bases from V and 1 base from J, with 15 bases in between. The CDR3 is 15 residues long. The germline CDR1 and CDR2 sequences are SGHNT and YYREEE (reference sequence). The variable domain in full, completed from reference TRBV5-4 and TRBJ2-7, reads ETGVTQSPTHLIKTRGQQVTLRCSSQSGHNTVSWYQQALGQGPQFIFQYYREEENGRGNFPPRFSGLQFPNYSSELNVNALELDDSALYLCASSVTGTTSYEQYFGPGTRLTVT.

The chain carries TRBV6-1 and TRBJ2-1; 10 bases fit TRBD2. V shed 4 bases, J shed 4 bases, and the junction held 10 bases outside the gene matches. From germline, CDR1 is MNHNS and CDR2 SASEGT. The CDR3 sequence is 17 residues long. Here the CDR3 reads CASSGGLAGAGYNEQFF. The CDR3 DNA is TGTGCCAGCAGTGGGGGGCTAGCGGGAGCTGGGTACAATGAGCAGTTCTTC.

This chain links TRBV27 with TRBJ1-1; maybe TRBD1 (5 bases). This CDR3 has 15 amino acids. V was trimmed by 4 bases and J by 4 bases, leaving 16 bases between them. Germline CDR1 is MNHEY and CDR2 is SMNVEV (reference sequence). In DNA form, the CDR3 reads TGTGCCAGCAGTTCGGGGCCCGCGGGGGGCACTGAAGCTTTCTTT. This gives the protein CASSSGPAGGTEAFF.

DNA for the CDR3: TGTGCCAGCAGCCCACAGGGGGCGAACCAAGAGACCCAGTACTTC. It translates to CASSPQGANQETQYF. The V call is TRBV11-2, the J call TRBJ2-5; TRBD1 agrees at 9 bases. V gave up 5 bases and J gave up 0 bases; unmatched junction bases: 4. The CDR3 is 15 residues long. The germline V gene has CDR1 SGHAT and CDR2 FQNNGV.

The chain uses TRBV10-3 and TRBJ1-1; D is unclear. Germline values: CDR1 ENHRY, CDR2 SYGVKD. This CDR3 region has 14 residues. The V and J ends lost 4 bases and 1 base respectively, with 10 bases between them. The CDR3 region is CAISGVRQNTEAFF. CDR3 in DNA: TGTGCCATCAGTGGGGTCAGGCAGAACACTGAAGCTTTCTTT.

The chain combines TRBV7-2 with TRBJ2-7; the match to TRBD2 covers 7 bases. The CDR3 covers 14 residues. With V trimmed by 5 bases and J by 5 bases, 9 bases remained unmatched. Germline assignment: CDR1 SGHTA and CDR2 FQGNSA. This chain's CDR3 is CASSPLTSRHEQYF. The CDR3 DNA sequence: TGTGCCAGCAGCCCGCTGACTAGCAGACACGAGCAGTACTTC.

This clone has more than one count but fewer than ten. CDR3 nucleotide sequence: TGTGCCATCAGTGACCTCGACAGGGCCAATTCACCCCTCCACTTT. The encoded protein is CAISDLDRANSPLHF. The gene calls are TRBV10-3 and TRBJ1-6; 7 bases agree with TRBD1. With 3 bases clipped from V and 7 bases from J, the junction kept 6 bases outside the gene matches. CDR3 length: 15 residues. Germline V CDR1 and CDR2: ENHRY, SYGVKD.

This rearrangement joins TRBV6-4 to TRBJ1-4; D is unclear. The CDR3 has 13 residues. Trimming stripped 0 bases from V and 7 bases from J, with 6 bases between. CDR1 is MRHNA and CDR2 is SNTAGT in the germline V gene. For the CDR3, the DNA is TGTGCCAGCAGTGACTCTTGGGGTGAAAAACTGTTTTTT. Protein product: CASSDSWGEKLFF.

The rearrangement joins TRBV6-5 to TRBJ1-2; TRBD1 agrees at 8 bases. Germline assignment: CDR1 MNHEY and CDR2 SVGAGI. This CDR3 spans 15 amino acids. V shed 7 bases, J shed 1 base, and the junction held 8 bases outside the gene matches. Here the CDR3 DNA reads TGTGCCAGCATCCAGGGGGCGGTGTTTAACTATGGCTACACCTTC. Translating it yields CASIQGAVFNYGYTF.

This clone appeared a single time. The chain couples TRBV27 to TRBJ1-2; D not certain. The V and J ends lost 5 bases and 4 bases respectively, with 11 bases between them. The CDR3 loop spans 13 amino acids. CDR1 MNHEY and CDR2 SMNVEV come from the germline V gene (reference sequence). CDR3 sequence (DNA): TGTGCCAGCAGTCAAACGGTCAGCTATGGCTACACCTTC. Translating gives CASSQTVSYGYTF.

The chain is built from TRBV5-1 and TRBJ2-2, with 8 nucleotides matching TRBD1. Germline assignment: CDR1 SGHRS and CDR2 YFSETQ. The CDR3 spans 15 residues. Germline trimming cut 4 bases from V and 3 bases from J; bases unmatched to any gene: 5. CDR3 sequence (DNA): TGCGCCAGCAGCGTAACAGGGGGAGACACCGGGGAGCTGTTTTTT. As protein: CASSVTGGDTGELFF.

The V call is TRBV10-2, the J call TRBJ1-1; maybe TRBD1 (6 bases). V lost 2 bases to trimming and J lost 7 bases, with 17 bases between them. Germline values: CDR1 WSHSY, CDR2 SAAADI. The CDR3 has 15 amino acids. The CDR3 spells CASSEVIRGRIEAFF. CDR3 nucleotide sequence: TGCGCCAGCAGTGAGGTTATTCGGGGGCGGATTGAAGCTTTCTTT.

The CDR3 nucleotides read TGCGCCAGCAGCCTAGGGGGTTCCTATGGCTACACCTTC. It is translated as CASSLGGSYGYTF. The chain is built from TRBV5-1 and TRBJ1-2; TRBD1 might be the D (6 bases). Trimming removed 4 bases at V and 4 bases at J, with 11 bases between. Germline assignment: CDR1 SGHRS and CDR2 YFSETQ. CDR3 length equals 13 residues.

V and J are TRBV10-2 and TRBJ1-2; no definite D call. The V gene's germline CDR1 is WSHSY and CDR2 SAAADI. The CDR3 is made up of 13 amino acids. V gave up 1 base and J gave up 1 base, with 4 bases separating them. The CDR3 loop is CASSEYRNYGYTF. The DNA of the CDR3 is TGCGCCAGCAGTGAGTACCGTAACTATGGCTACACCTTC.

The V gene is TRBV12-3 or TRBV12-4, the J gene TRBJ1-1; D is possibly TRBD1 (5 bases). V was clipped by 3 bases and J by 4 bases, with 9 bases between them. The CDR3 length is 13 residues. CDR3 DNA: TGTGCCAGCAGTTTTCTGGGACCCACTGAAGCTTTCTTT. Its translation: CASSFLGPTEAFF.

V is TRBV27 and J is TRBJ2-7; D not resolved. Trimming stripped 3 bases from V and 3 bases from J, with 12 bases between. CDR1 and CDR2 from the germline V gene are MNHEY and SMNVEV (reference sequence). The CDR3 totals 14 residues. CDR3 DNA: TGTGCCAGCAGTTTGAGATCCCGCGGCTACGAGCAGTACTTC. This gives the protein CASSLRSRGYEQYF.

The chain uses TRBV7-9 and TRBJ2-7, with D possibly being TRBD2 (6 bases). The CDR3 sequence is 14 residues long. V lost 6 bases to trimming and J lost 0 bases, with 12 bases between them. Germline CDR1 SEHNR, CDR2 FQNEAQ (reference sequence). In nucleotides, the CDR3 is TGTGCCAGCAGTCCGGGAGCGGTCTCCTACGAGCAGTACTTC. It translates to CASSPGAVSYEQYF.

The rearrangement uses TRBV2 and TRBJ1-2; the D gene is possibly TRBD1 (5 bases). The CDR3 is made up of 14 amino acids. Per germline, CDR1 SNHLY and CDR2 FYNNEI. V lost 3 bases, J lost 0 bases, and 8 bases lay in between. CDR3 in DNA: TGTGCCAGCAGTGATCGGGGCACTAACTATGGCTACACCTTC. This gives the protein CASSDRGTNYGYTF.